This TCR beta chain was identified in a study of blood T cell repertoires in COVID-19. Germline CDR1 and CDR2: KGHDR and SFDVKD. V dropped 4 bases and J dropped 1 base, with 10 bases sitting between them. This CDR3 contains 16 residues. TCRdb keeps only in-frame clones here, not all; method: immunoSEQ multiplex PCR. The sample lists 82,000 or so clones; roughly 89% were seen once. The table lists this clone with a count of one. The sequenced sample consisted of PBMCs or T cells enriched from blood (not recorded which). V gene TRBV24-1 combines with J gene TRBJ2-6, with a possible D match to TRBD1 (7 bases). The receptor was derived from a woman aged 50 to 60 with acute COVID-19. DNA of the CDR3: TGTGCCACCAGTGAATCAGGGGGGTCTGGGGCCAACGTCCTGACTTTC. Translation: CATSESGGSGANVLTF.